A selection of T cell receptor beta chains follows, all from one sample in a study of T cell responses to AZD1222 COVID-19 vaccine. Generated by immunoSEQ multiplex PCR, the TCRdb table keeps only in-frame clones and is missing some. The sample lists 100,000 or so clones, roughly nine tenths occurring once. Sample: peripheral blood, taken 28 days after the second AZD1222 dose. The source is an adult who received the AZD1222 COVID-19 vaccine. The CDR3 runs from the conserved cysteine through the conserved F or W. The D gene is left open where the match is weak. Clone sizes are given selectively: once, few, many, or a class where the clone is expanded.

cdr3_length: 15; v_call: TRBV7-2; d_call: TRBD2; j_call: TRBJ2-7; clone_size: .; cdr3_nt: TGTGCCAGCAGCGTTAGCGGGAGTGGGTCGATTGAGCAGTACTTC; cdr3_aa: CASSVSGSGSIEQYF
cdr3_length: 12; v_call: TRBV6-1; d_call: .; j_call: TRBJ2-7; clone_size: .; cdr3_nt: TGTGCCAGCAGTGAAAGGGGCGGCGAGCAGTACTTC; cdr3_aa: CASSERGGEQYF
cdr3_length: 15; v_call: TRBV6-1; d_call: .; j_call: TRBJ1-6; clone_size: .; cdr3_nt: TGTGCCAGCAGTGAACGGCGAGGGTCATATTCACCCCTCCACTTT; cdr3_aa: CASSERRGSYSPLHF
cdr3_length: 15; v_call: TRBV5-1; d_call: .; j_call: TRBJ1-2; clone_size: .; cdr3_nt: TGCGCCAGCCATTCGGACGGCAGAGCTAACTATGGCTACACCTTC; cdr3_aa: CASHSDGRANYGYTF
cdr3_length: 18; v_call: TRBV24-1; d_call: .; j_call: TRBJ2-3; clone_size: .; cdr3_nt: TGTGCCACCAGTGATCGGATGCAGGGGACTTCTAGCACAGATACGCAGTATTTT; cdr3_aa: CATSDRMQGTSSTDTQYF
cdr3_length: 16; v_call: TRBV7-3; d_call: .; j_call: TRBJ2-3; clone_size: .; cdr3_nt: TGTGCCAGCAGCTTAAGTGGGGAGGGGGGCACAGATACGCAGTATTTT; cdr3_aa: CASSLSGEGGTDTQYF
cdr3_length: 16; v_call: TRBV19; d_call: TRBD2; j_call: TRBJ2-7; clone_size: .; cdr3_nt: TGTGCCAGTAGTATAGGAGGTAGCGGGAACTCCTACGAGCAGTACTTC; cdr3_aa: CASSIGGSGNSYEQYF
cdr3_length: 16; v_call: TRBV4-2; d_call: TRBD2; j_call: TRBJ2-1; clone_size: .; cdr3_nt: TGTGCCAGCAGCCAAGATACTAGCGGGATTGTCAATGAGCAGTTCTTC; cdr3_aa: CASSQDTSGIVNEQFF
cdr3_length: 14; v_call: TRBV19; d_call: .; j_call: TRBJ1-1; clone_size: .; cdr3_nt: TGTGCCAGTAGTATCGTCATAATGAACACTGAAGCTTTCTTT; cdr3_aa: CASSIVIMNTEAFF
cdr3_length: 15; v_call: TRBV6-2/TRBV6-3; d_call: .; j_call: TRBJ1-1; clone_size: .; cdr3_nt: TGTGCCAGCAGTCCCTCAGGGTTTCCGAGAACTGAAGCTTTCTTT; cdr3_aa: CASSPSGFPRTEAFF
cdr3_length: 14; v_call: TRBV6-4; d_call: .; j_call: TRBJ2-3; clone_size: .; cdr3_nt: TGTGCCAGCAGTGACGGGACCGAGATAAGAACGCAGTATTTT; cdr3_aa: CASSDGTEIRTQYF
cdr3_length: 15; v_call: TRBV27; d_call: .; j_call: TRBJ2-2; clone_size: many; cdr3_nt: TGTGCCAGCAGTTTAACAGGATCGAACACCGGGGAGCTGTTTTTT; cdr3_aa: CASSLTGSNTGELFF
cdr3_length: 14; v_call: TRBV19; d_call: TRBD2; j_call: TRBJ2-4; clone_size: .; cdr3_nt: TGTGCAAGTAGGGCGGGAGTAGCCAAAAACATTCAGTACTTC; cdr3_aa: CASRAGVAKNIQYF
cdr3_length: 13; v_call: TRBV19; d_call: .; j_call: TRBJ2-1; clone_size: .; cdr3_nt: TGTGCCAGTAAGTGGGACCCAGGCAATGAGCAGTTCTTC; cdr3_aa: CASKWDPGNEQFF
cdr3_length: 14; v_call: TRBV7-2; d_call: .; j_call: TRBJ1-4; clone_size: .; cdr3_nt: TGTGCCAGCAGCTTCAGGGGACGTAATGAAAAACTGTTTTTT; cdr3_aa: CASSFRGRNEKLFF
cdr3_length: 15; v_call: TRBV19; d_call: .; j_call: TRBJ2-2; clone_size: .; cdr3_nt: TGTGCCAGTAGTATTACTCAGGGTGCCACCGGGGAGCTGTTTTTT; cdr3_aa: CASSITQGATGELFF
cdr3_length: 17; v_call: TRBV9; d_call: TRBD2; j_call: TRBJ2-1; clone_size: .; cdr3_nt: TGTGCCAGCAGCGTAGCCGACGGGAGGTTAAGTTACAATGAGCAGTTCTTC; cdr3_aa: CASSVADGRLSYNEQFF
cdr3_length: 11; v_call: TRBV28; d_call: .; j_call: TRBJ1-2; clone_size: .; cdr3_nt: TGTGCCAGCAGTTTACAGGATGGCTACACCTTC; cdr3_aa: CASSLQDGYTF
cdr3_length: 16; v_call: TRBV7-3; d_call: TRBD1; j_call: TRBJ1-3; clone_size: .; cdr3_nt: TGTGCCAGCAGCTTAAACGCAGGGGGCTCTGGAAACACCATATATTTT; cdr3_aa: CASSLNAGGSGNTIYF
cdr3_length: 13; v_call: TRBV25-1; d_call: .; j_call: TRBJ2-5; clone_size: .; cdr3_nt: TGTGCCAGCAGAGTGACAGTCCAAGAGACCCAGTACTTC; cdr3_aa: CASRVTVQETQYF
cdr3_length: 16; v_call: TRBV11-3; d_call: TRBD2; j_call: TRBJ2-1; clone_size: .; cdr3_nt: TGTGCCAGCAGCTTAGTGGCGGGAGGGCACAACAATGAGCAGTTCTTC; cdr3_aa: CASSLVAGGHNNEQFF
cdr3_length: 14; v_call: TRBV28; d_call: .; j_call: TRBJ2-1; clone_size: once; cdr3_nt: TGTGCCAGCAGTTTCGGCGGGTCCTACAATGAGCAGTTCTTC; cdr3_aa: CASSFGGSYNEQFF
cdr3_length: 14; v_call: TRBV28; d_call: .; j_call: TRBJ1-6; clone_size: .; cdr3_nt: TGTGCCAGCAGTTTAAGACAGCCCAATTCACCCCTCCACTTT; cdr3_aa: CASSLRQPNSPLHF
cdr3_length: 16; v_call: TRBV28; d_call: TRBD1; j_call: TRBJ1-5; clone_size: .; cdr3_nt: TGTGCCAGCATTGAATTCCGGACAGGAAGCAATCAGCCCCAGCATTTT; cdr3_aa: CASIEFRTGSNQPQHF